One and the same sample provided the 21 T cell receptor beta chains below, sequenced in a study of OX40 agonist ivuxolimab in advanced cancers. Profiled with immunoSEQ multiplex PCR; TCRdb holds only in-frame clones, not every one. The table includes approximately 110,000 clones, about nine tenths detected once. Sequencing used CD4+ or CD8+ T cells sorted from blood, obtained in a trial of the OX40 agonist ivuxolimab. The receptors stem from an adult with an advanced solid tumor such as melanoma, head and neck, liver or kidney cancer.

This CDR3 is CASSLGGQGDTQYF. CDR3 in DNA: TGTGCCAGCAGTTTAGGGGGACAGGGAGATACGCAGTATTTT. The chain joins TRBV27 to TRBJ2-3; 9 bases fit TRBD1. The V gene's germline CDR1 is MNHEY and CDR2 SMNVEV (reference sequence). Germline trimming cut 2 bases from V and 5 bases from J; bases unmatched to any gene: 2. This CDR3 contains 14 residues.

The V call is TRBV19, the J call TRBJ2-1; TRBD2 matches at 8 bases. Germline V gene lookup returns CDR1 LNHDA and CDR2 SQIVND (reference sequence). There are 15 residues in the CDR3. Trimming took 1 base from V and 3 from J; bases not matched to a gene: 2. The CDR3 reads CASSIGTSGYNEQFF. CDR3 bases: TGTGCCAGTAGTATAGGCACTAGCGGCTACAATGAGCAGTTCTTC.

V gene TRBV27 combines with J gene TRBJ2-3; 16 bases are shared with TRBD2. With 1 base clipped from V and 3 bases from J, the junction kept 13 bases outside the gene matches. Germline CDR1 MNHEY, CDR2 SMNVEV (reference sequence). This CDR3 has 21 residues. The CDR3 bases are TGTGCCAGCAGTTTATTTCCCCCGGGACTAGCGGGAGGGCCTGTAACAGATACGCAGTATTTT. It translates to CASSLFPPGLAGGPVTDTQYF.

CDR3 nucleotides: TGCGCCAGCAGCCAAGAGGCTAGCGGCCCTTCCTACGAGCAGTACTTC. Its protein is CASSQEASGPSYEQYF. The V and J genes are TRBV4-3 and TRBJ2-7; 7 positions agree with TRBD2. This CDR3 comprises 16 residues. The V segment lost 0 bases and the J segment 1 base; nucleotides outside the gene matches: 6. Germline V CDR1 and CDR2: LGHNA, YSLEER.

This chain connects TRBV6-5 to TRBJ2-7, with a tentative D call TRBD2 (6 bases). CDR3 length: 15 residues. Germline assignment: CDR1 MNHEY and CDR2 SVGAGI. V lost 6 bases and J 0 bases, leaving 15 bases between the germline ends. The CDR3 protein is CASSPGRPSSYEQYF. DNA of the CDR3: TGTGCCAGCAGCCCCGGGAGACCGAGCTCCTACGAGCAGTACTTC.

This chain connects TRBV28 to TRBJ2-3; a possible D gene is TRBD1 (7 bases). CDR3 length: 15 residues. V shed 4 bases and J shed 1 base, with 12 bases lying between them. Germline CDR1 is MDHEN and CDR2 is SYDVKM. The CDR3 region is CASSSQGGGTDTQYF. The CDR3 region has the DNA TGTGCCAGCAGTTCTCAGGGGGGAGGCACAGATACGCAGTATTTT. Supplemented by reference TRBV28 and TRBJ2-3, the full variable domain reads DVKVTQSSRYLVKRTGEKVFLECVQDMDHENMFWYRQDPGLGLRLIYFSYDVKMKEKGDIPEGYSVSREKKERFSLILESASTNQTSMYLCASSSQGGGTDTQYFGPGTRLTVL.

The CDR3, as DNA: TGTGCCAGCGGAACCTCCCCCACCTTC. This translates into CASGTSPTF. The rearrangement links TRBV6-6 to TRBJ1-2; D is uncertain. Between the trimmed V and J ends, which lost 8 bases and 13 bases, there was a span of 11 bases. This CDR3 comprises 9 residues. Germline V gene sequence: CDR1 MNHNY, CDR2 SVGAGI (reference sequence).

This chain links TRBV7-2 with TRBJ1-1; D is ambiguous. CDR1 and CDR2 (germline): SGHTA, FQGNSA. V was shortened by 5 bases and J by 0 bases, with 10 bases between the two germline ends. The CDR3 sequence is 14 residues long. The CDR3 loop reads CASSVFSLNTEAFF. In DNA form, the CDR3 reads TGTGCCAGCAGCGTCTTTTCCTTGAACACTGAAGCTTTCTTT.

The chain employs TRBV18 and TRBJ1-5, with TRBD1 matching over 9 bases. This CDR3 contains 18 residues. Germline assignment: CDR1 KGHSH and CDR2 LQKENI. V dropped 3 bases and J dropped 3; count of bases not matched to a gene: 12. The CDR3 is CASSPGTGYTGYNQPQHF. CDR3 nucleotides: TGTGCCAGCTCACCCGGGACAGGGTACACAGGGTACAATCAGCCCCAGCATTTT.

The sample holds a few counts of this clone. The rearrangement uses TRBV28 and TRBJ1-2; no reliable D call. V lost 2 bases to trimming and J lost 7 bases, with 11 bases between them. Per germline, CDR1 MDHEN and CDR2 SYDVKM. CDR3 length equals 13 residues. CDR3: CASSLPTWFGYTF. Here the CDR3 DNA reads TGTGCCAGCAGTTTACCAACTTGGTTTGGCTACACCTTC.

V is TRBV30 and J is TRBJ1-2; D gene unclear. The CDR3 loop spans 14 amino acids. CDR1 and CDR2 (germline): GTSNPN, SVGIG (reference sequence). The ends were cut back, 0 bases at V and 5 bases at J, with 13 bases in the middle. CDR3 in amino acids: CAWSVRGYTYGYTF. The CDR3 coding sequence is TGTGCCTGGAGTGTTCGCGGTTATACGTATGGCTACACCTTC. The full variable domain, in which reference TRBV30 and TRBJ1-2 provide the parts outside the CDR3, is SQTIHQWPATLVQPVGSPLSLECTVEGTSNPNLYWYRQAAGRGLQLLFYSVGIGQISSEVPQNLSASRPQDRQFILSSKKLLLSDSGFYLCAWSVRGYTYGYTFGSGTRLTVV.

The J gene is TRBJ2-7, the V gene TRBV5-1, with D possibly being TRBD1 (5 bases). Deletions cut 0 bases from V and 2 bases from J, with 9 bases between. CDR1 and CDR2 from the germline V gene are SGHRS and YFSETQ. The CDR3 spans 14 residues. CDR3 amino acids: CASSLVPGTYEQYF. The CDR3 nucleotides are TGCGCCAGCAGCTTGGTGCCAGGGACCTACGAGCAGTACTTC. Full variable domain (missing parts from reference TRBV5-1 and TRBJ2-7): KAGVTQTPRYLIKTRGQQVTLSCSPISGHRSVSWYQQTPGQGLQFLFEYFSETQRNKGNFPGRFSGRQFSNSRSEMNVSTLELGDSALYLCASSLVPGTYEQYFGPGTRLTVT.

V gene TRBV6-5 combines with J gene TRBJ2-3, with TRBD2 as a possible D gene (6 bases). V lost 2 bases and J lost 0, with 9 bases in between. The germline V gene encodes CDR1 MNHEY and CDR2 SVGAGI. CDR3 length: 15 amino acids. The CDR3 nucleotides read TGTGCCAGCAGTTACGTTGCGGGAAGCACAGATACGCAGTATTTT. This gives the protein CASSYVAGSTDTQYF.

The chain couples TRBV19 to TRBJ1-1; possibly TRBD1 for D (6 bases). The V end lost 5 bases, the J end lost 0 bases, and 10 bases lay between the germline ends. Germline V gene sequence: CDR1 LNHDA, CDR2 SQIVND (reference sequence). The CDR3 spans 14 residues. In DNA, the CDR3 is TGTGCCAGTAGTCTCCGGACAGTGAACACTGAAGCTTTCTTT. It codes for CASSLRTVNTEAFF.

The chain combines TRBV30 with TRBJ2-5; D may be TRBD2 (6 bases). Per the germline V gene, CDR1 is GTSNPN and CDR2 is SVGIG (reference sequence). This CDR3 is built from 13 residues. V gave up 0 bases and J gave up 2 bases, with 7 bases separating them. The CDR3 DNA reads TGTGCCTGGAGTGTGGGGGGTCAAGAGACCCAGTACTTC. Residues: CAWSVGGQETQYF.

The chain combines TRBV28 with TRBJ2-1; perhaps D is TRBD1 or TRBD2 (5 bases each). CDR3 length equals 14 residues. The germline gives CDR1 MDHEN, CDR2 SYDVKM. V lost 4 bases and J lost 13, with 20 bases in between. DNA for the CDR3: TGTGCCAGCAGTTCAGCGGACCGGGACGCCCAACAGTTCTTC. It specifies CASSSADRDAQQFF. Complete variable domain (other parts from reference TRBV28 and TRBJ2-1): DVKVTQSSRYLVKRTGEKVFLECVQDMDHENMFWYRQDPGLGLRLIYFSYDVKMKEKGDIPEGYSVSREKKERFSLILESASTNQTSMYLCASSSADRDAQQFFGPGTRLTVL.

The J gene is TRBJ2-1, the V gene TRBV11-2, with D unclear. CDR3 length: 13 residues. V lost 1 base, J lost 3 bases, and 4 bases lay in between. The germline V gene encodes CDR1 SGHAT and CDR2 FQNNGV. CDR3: CASSLALYNEQFF. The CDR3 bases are TGTGCCAGCAGCTTAGCCCTCTACAATGAGCAGTTCTTC.

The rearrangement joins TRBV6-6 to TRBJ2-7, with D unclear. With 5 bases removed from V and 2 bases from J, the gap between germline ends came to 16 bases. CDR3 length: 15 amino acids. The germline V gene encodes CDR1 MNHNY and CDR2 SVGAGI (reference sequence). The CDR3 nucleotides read TGTGCCAGCAGTCCCCTAGTAACAAGCGCCTACGAGCAGTACTTC. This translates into CASSPLVTSAYEQYF.

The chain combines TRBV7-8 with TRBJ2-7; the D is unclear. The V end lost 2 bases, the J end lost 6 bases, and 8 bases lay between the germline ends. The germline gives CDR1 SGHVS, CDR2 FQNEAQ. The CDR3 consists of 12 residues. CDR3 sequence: CASSLTGSEQYF. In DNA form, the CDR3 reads TGTGCCAGCAGCTTAACCGGGTCCGAGCAGTACTTC.

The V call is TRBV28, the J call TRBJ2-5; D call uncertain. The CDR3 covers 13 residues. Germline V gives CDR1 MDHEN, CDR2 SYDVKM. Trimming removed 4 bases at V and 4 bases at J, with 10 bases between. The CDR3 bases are TGTGCCAGCAGTTCCGAAGACCTAGAGACCCAGTACTTC. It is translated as CASSSEDLETQYF.

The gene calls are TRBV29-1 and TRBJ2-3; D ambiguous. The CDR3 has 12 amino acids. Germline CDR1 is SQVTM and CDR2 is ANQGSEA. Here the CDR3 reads CSQSESTDTQYF. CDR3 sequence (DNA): TGCAGTCAGAGCGAAAGCACAGATACGCAGTATTTT.